This T cell receptor (beta chain) appears in the sequencing data of a study of molecular identifiers for immune sequencing clone quantification (dated by TCRdb to between 2018 and 2020). Context from the whole study: For a replicate experiment, RNA from 20,000 or 100,000 naive CD8 T cells was divided into five aliquots, of which four were sequenced. The study was a methods study using CD8 T cells to benchmark molecular-identifier clustering-based TCR repertoire sequencing (MIDCIRS) and TCR RNA copy counting.

Overall study results and their limits: Clones above 20 RNA copies held over 97% of molecules in CMV-specific effector cells but under 1% in naive cells. Without barcode sub-clustering, chimeric consensus sequences inflated TCR diversity; chimeras reached as high as 47%. Spiked-in Jurkat TCR RNA equivalent to a single cell was reported to be detectable even among fewer than 1.2 million naive CD8 T cells. Naive libraries contained spiked-in Jurkat TCR RNA (10 copies' worth), which is not part of the donor repertoire. Highly expanded clone sizes could be underestimated if identical TCR molecules share a barcode. Modeling indicated about three TCR RNA copies recovered per cell, compared with 7.5 to 10 by digital PCR, which implies a capture efficiency of about 27%.

Turning to this clonotype: Its antigen has not been determined. In this CDR3 the conserved last residue, phenylalanine or tryptophan, is missing, so a read error is likely.

The library was made by PCR. Instrument used: NextSeq 500. Preparation of bulk TCR libraries followed a previously described approach, with the TCR primers listed in Table S5. Purification of total RNA was performed with the Qiagen AllPrep DNA/RNA kit. Before any analysis, reads coming from multiple sequencing runs of the same library were combined into one pool. As for the original processing: Reads were retained only if an exact TCR constant sequence was present, and the retained reads were trimmed to 150 nt and grouped according to their 12-nt molecular barcodes. Within each barcode group, reads were sub-clustered at a 15% Levenshtein threshold, and quality-weighted consensus sequences were built per RNA molecule. Non-functional sequences were filtered out, along with any lower-count sequence sitting one edit away from another sequence. Based on a fit of two negative binomial distributions, barcode sub-clusters having less than 20% of the maximum read count were discarded. TCRdb cleaned the public reads at Q25 with fastp, built clones with MiXCR and kept in-frame beta chains. CDR3 protein duplicates are merged, each entry listing the most common genes and DNA. These V and J calls derive from TCRdb rather than the authors' analysis. The sample yields some 320,000 distinct CDR3 sequences; about a quarter were counted once. 0.65% to 0.75% of the sample is held by the ten biggest clonotypes.

Naive CD8 T cell libraries were made from around 20,000 to 1,000,000 sorted cells using 10%, 30% or 50% of purified RNA. Naive CD8 T cells were FACS-sorted as CD8+CD4-CCR7+CD45RA+ on a BD FACSAria II into RLT Plus buffer. To test detection sensitivity, Jurkat RNA equivalent to more than 8 TCR copies was spiked into samples of roughly 18,000-1,000,000 naive CD8 T cells. CD8 T cells were enriched with RosetteSep CD8+ T Cell Enrichment Cocktail and Ficoll-Paque, followed by ACK red cell lysis. Both ends counted, the CDR3 spans 12 residues. Kept here is only the CDR3 DNA, which spans 36 bases and is read in frame from base 1. Reading the germline V gene (reference sequence) gives CDR1 MNHEY and CDR2 SMNVEV.

The rearrangement joined TRBV27 to TRBJ2-3; 10 nucleotides in the junction match TRBD2. The sequenced sample was naive CD8+ T cells from blood, with Jurkat cell RNA spiked in. The meaning of the sample's cell subset or site label: FACS-sorted CD8+CD4-CCR7+CD45RA+ naive T cells. The TCR sequence derives from a human donor in good health. Some libraries in this study had Jurkat cell RNA spiked in. The base sequence is TGCGGGTCTAGCGGGAGCGCAGATACGCAGTATTTA. Translation gives CGSSGSADTQYL.